One T cell receptor beta chain is described in this entry. Its antigen is currently unknown. Donors likely had unrecorded immune exposures despite being nominally healthy when sampled. It was with 60 Vbeta and 13 Jbeta primers that the PCR ran. TCRdb keeps only in-frame clones here, not all; method: immunoSEQ multiplex PCR. Here the sample spans roughly 250,000 clones, over 70% being singletons. This sample was taken from a study of cytomegalovirus exposure and HLA in healthy donors. Points from the study as a whole: In an earlier analysis, most TCR beta V segments were productive about 87% or about 30% of the time. Later analysis demonstrated an association between a missense DCLRE1C variant and TCR beta V- and J-gene trimming. As immune exposure information, only CMV serostatus was available.

Germline lookup yields CDR1 LGHNT and CDR2 FRNRAP. This CDR3 contains 14 residues. V gave up 5 bases and J gave up 4 bases, with 14 bases separating them. The TCR comes from a girl aged 2-15 years in good health and CMV-seronegative. This chain joins TRBV12-5 and TRBJ2-5, with D maybe TRBD2 (6 bases). What was sequenced was PBMCs. CDR3 DNA sequence: TGTGCTAGTGGTCCCCCCGGGAGCTTAGAGACCCAGTACTTC. Its translation is CASGPPGSLETQYF.